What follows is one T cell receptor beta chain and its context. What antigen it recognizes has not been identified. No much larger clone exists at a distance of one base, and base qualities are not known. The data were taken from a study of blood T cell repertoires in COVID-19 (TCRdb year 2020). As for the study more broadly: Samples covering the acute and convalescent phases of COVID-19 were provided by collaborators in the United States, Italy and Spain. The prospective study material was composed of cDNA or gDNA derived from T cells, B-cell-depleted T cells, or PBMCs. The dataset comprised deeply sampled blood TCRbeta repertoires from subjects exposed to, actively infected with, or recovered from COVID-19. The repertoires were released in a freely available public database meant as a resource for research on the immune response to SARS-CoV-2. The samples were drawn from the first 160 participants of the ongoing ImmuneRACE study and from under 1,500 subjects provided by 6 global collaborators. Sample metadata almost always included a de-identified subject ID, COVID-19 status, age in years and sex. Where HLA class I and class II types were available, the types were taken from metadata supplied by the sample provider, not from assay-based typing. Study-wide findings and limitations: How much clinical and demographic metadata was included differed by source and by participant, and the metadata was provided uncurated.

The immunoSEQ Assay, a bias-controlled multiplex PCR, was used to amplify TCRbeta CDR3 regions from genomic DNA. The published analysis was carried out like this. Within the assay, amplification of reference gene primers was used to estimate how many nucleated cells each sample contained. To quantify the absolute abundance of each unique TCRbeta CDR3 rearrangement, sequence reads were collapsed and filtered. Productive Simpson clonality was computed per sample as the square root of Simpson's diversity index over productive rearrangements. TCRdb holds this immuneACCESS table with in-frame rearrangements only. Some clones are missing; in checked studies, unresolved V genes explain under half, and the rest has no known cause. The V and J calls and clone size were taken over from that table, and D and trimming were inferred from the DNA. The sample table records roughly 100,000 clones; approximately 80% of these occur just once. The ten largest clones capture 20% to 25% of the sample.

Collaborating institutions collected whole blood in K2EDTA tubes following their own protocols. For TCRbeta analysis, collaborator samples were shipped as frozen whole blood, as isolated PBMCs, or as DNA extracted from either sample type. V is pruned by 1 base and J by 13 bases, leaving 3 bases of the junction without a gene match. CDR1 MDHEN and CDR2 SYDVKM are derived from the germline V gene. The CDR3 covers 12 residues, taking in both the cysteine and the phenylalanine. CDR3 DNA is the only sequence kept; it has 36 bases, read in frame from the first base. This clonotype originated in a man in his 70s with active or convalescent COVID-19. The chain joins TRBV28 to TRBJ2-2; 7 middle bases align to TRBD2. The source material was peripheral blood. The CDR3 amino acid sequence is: CASSLLGGSLFF. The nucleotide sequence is TGTGCCAGCAGTTTATTGGGGGGGTCGCTGTTTTTT. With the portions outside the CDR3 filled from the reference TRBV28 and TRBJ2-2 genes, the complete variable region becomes DVKVTQSSRYLVKRTGEKVFLECVQDMDHENMFWYRQDPGLGLRLIYFSYDVKMKEKGDIPEGYSVSREKKERFSLILESASTNQTSMYLCASSLLGGSLFFGEGSRLTVL.